These 31 T cell receptor beta chains came from one sample sequenced in a study of graft-versus-host responses after intestinal transplantation. Profiling relied on immunoSEQ multiplex PCR, and the TCRdb table lists in-frame clones only, not all of them. Here the sample spans about 25,000 clones, around 94% being singletons. The sequenced sample was PBMCs, obtained roughly 29 days after intestinal transplant. The receptors here all came from a human patient who received an intestinal transplant, so some T cells may come from the graft donor.

This clone was observed a single time. V usage is TRBV4-3 and J usage is TRBJ1-5, with D possibly being TRBD1 (5 bases). Per the germline V gene, CDR1 is LGHNA and CDR2 is YSLEER. This CDR3 has 15 residues. The ends were cut back, 1 base at V and 9 bases at J, with 16 bases in the middle. As DNA, the CDR3 is TGCGCCAGCAGCCAAGCCCCAGGGCGTGGGATGCCCCAGCATTTT. Its protein product is CASSQAPGRGMPQHF.

The count of this clone is one. The J gene is TRBJ1-5, the V gene TRBV9; perhaps TRBD1 as D (6 bases). Trimming left V 0 bases short and J 6 bases short, with 13 bases between. This CDR3 is built from 15 residues. Germline V gives CDR1 SGDLS, CDR2 YYNGEE. CDR3 DNA: TGTGCCAGCAGCGTAGGGCCAGGGGTCGGTCAGCCCCAGCATTTT. It codes for CASSVGPGVGQPQHF.

V usage is TRBV10-2 and J usage is TRBJ2-7; no definite D call. Germline CDR1 WSHSY, CDR2 SAAADI. V lost 2 bases and J 3 bases, leaving 8 bases between the germline ends. The CDR3 runs to 13 residues. CDR3 DNA sequence: TGCGCCAGCAGTGAGCCAGCCTTCTACGAGCAGTACTTC. Amino acid sequence: CASSEPAFYEQYF.

The count of this clone is one. The chain combines TRBV27 with TRBJ1-3; perhaps TRBD1 as D (5 bases). Trimming shortened V by 5 bases and J by 0 bases, and 17 bases separated the two germline ends. Germline CDR1 MNHEY, CDR2 SMNVEV (reference sequence). This CDR3 region has 17 residues. The CDR3 DNA reads as TGTGCCAGCAGTCCAGCCCAGGGTCTCTTCTCTGGAAACACCATATATTTT. It is translated as CASSPAQGLFSGNTIYF.

The rearrangement links TRBV27 to TRBJ1-2; weak D call: TRBD1 (5 bases). Germline CDR1 and CDR2: MNHEY and SMNVEV (reference sequence). CDR3 length: 13 amino acids. V was shortened by 2 bases and J by 6 bases, with 10 bases between the two germline ends. Written as DNA, the CDR3 is TGTGCCAGCAGTTTACGGGACGGCCATGGCTACACCTTC. This gives the protein CASSLRDGHGYTF.

The chain joins TRBV4-2 to TRBJ1-2; 8 nucleotides line up with TRBD1. Germline assignment: CDR1 LGHNA and CDR2 YNFKEQ. After removal of 3 bases from V and 6 bases from J, the junction contained 3 bases not matched to a gene. This CDR3 is 13 amino acids long. CDR3 sequence (DNA): TGTGCCAGCAGCCAGCAGGGGGCAGATGGCTACACCTTC. The encoded protein is CASSQQGADGYTF.

V usage is TRBV19 and J usage is TRBJ2-5, with D perhaps matching TRBD1 or TRBD2 (5 bases each). The CDR3 is 13 amino acids. The V end was cut by 3 bases, the J end by 5 bases, with 10 bases between. Germline values: CDR1 LNHDA, CDR2 SQIVND (reference sequence). CDR3 amino acids: CASSIRGEETQYF. The CDR3 nucleotides read TGTGCCAGTAGTATTAGAGGGGAGGAGACCCAGTACTTC.

The CDR3 region is CASSIRQGVRSYEQYF. CDR3 DNA: TGTGCCAGTAGTATTCGACAGGGGGTGCGATCCTACGAGCAGTACTTC. The chain joins TRBV19 to TRBJ2-7; 9 bases align to TRBD1. Germline values: CDR1 LNHDA, CDR2 SQIVND (reference sequence). The CDR3 spans 16 residues. V was clipped by 3 bases and J by 1 base; unmatched bases: 7.

This sequence joins TRBV6-1 and TRBJ2-7; no clear D gene. Trimming removed 7 bases from V and 2 bases from J, with 9 bases in between. CDR3 length: 12 residues. Looked up from germline, CDR1 is MNHNS and CDR2 is SASEGT. CDR3 sequence reads: CASKHGAYEQYF. Written as DNA, the CDR3 is TGTGCCAGCAAGCACGGAGCCTACGAGCAGTACTTC.

This clone was detected once. The chain carries TRBV6-1 and TRBJ1-3; TRBD1 is a possible D gene (5 bases). The CDR3 totals 17 residues. V was cut by 2 bases and J by 8 bases, with 22 bases left in between. Germline values: CDR1 MNHNS, CDR2 SASEGT. The CDR3 region is CASSEFPPTALEHTIYF. DNA of the CDR3: TGTGCCAGCAGTGAATTCCCGCCGACAGCGCTGGAACACACCATATATTTT.

The genes are TRBV7-9 and TRBJ2-3; D not resolved. The CDR3 has 11 amino acids. V lost 4 bases and J lost 3, with 2 bases in between. Germline V gives CDR1 SEHNR, CDR2 FQNEAQ (reference sequence). The CDR3, as DNA: TGTGCCAGCAGCTCTACAGATACGCAGTATTTT. Its protein product is CASSSTDTQYF.

The chain combines TRBV2 with TRBJ2-3; 8 bases map to TRBD2. The CDR3 has 14 residues. Germline CDR1 is SNHLY and CDR2 is FYNNEI. Trimming at V came to 3 bases and at J to 5 bases, leaving 4 bases not matched to a gene. CDR3 loop: CASSDEGLGDTQYF. In DNA, the CDR3 is TGTGCCAGCAGTGATGAGGGACTAGGAGATACGCAGTATTTT.

The CDR3 DNA reads TGTGCCAGCAGTTACTCGGGCGACCCTATTTACAATGAGCAGTTCTTC. Protein product: CASSYSGDPIYNEQFF. This chain connects TRBV6-5 to TRBJ2-1; D uncertain. Trimming left V 0 bases short and J 4 bases short, with 13 bases between. Germline lookup yields CDR1 MNHEY and CDR2 SVGAGI. The CDR3 consists of 16 residues.

The chain is built from TRBV4-3 and TRBJ2-1, with TRBD2 as a possible D gene (5 bases). V was clipped by 1 base and J by 7 bases, with 11 bases between them. Germline V lookup: CDR1 LGHNA, CDR2 YSLEER. The CDR3 covers 14 residues. The DNA of the CDR3 is TGCGCCAGCAGCCAAGTGGGTGGCGGGAATGAGCAGTTCTTC. Its translation: CASSQVGGGNEQFF.

This clone was seen a handful of times. The chain combines TRBV27 with TRBJ1-2; no definite D call. V gave up 6 bases and J gave up 5 bases, with 10 bases separating them. Germline V gives CDR1 MNHEY, CDR2 SMNVEV (reference sequence). CDR3 length: 12 residues. DNA of the CDR3: TGTGCCAGCAGGACGGGAATGTATGGCTACACCTTC. Translation gives CASRTGMYGYTF.

The V and J genes are TRBV7-6 and TRBJ2-1; 8 nucleotides align to TRBD2. V lost 2 bases, J lost 2 bases, and 8 bases stayed unmatched. The V gene's germline CDR1 is SGHVS and CDR2 FNYEAQ. The CDR3 extends over 17 amino acids. The CDR3 loop is CASSLRIFGRAYNEQFF. The CDR3 bases are TGTGCCAGCAGCTTAAGGATTTTCGGGAGGGCCTACAATGAGCAGTTCTTC. Full variable domain (remainder filled in from reference TRBV7-6 and TRBJ2-1): GAGVSQSPRYKVTKRGQDVALRCDPISGHVSLYWYRQALGQGPEFLTYFNYEAQQDKSGLPNDRFSAERPEGSISTLTIQRTEQRDSAMYRCASSLRIFGRAYNEQFFGPGTRLTVL.

This clone was observed once. The genes are TRBV29-1 and TRBJ1-1; D possibly corresponds to TRBD1 (6 bases). Trimming shortened V by 6 bases and J by 4 bases, and 9 bases separated the two germline ends. This CDR3 has 11 amino acids. Germline CDR1 reads SQVTM; CDR2 reads ANQGSEA. DNA for the CDR3: TGCAGCGTACTAGGGGGCACTGAAGCTTTCTTT. Translating gives CSVLGGTEAFF.

The rearrangement uses TRBV2 and TRBJ2-3; D not resolved. CDR1 and CDR2 from the germline V gene are SNHLY and FYNNEI. The germline V and J ends were trimmed by 7 bases and 0 bases, with 17 bases remaining between them. The CDR3 runs 16 residues. The CDR3 bases are TGTGCCAGCATCCCCACCGTTGGTTCTAGCACAGATACGCAGTATTTT. It codes for CASIPTVGSSTDTQYF. The complete variable domain, with remaining parts taken from reference TRBV2 and TRBJ2-3, reads EPEVTQTPSHQVTQMGQEVILRCVPISNHLYFYWYRQILGQKVEFLVSFYNNEISEKSEIFDDQFSVERPDGSNFTLKIRSTKLEDSAMYFCASIPTVGSSTDTQYFGPGTRLTVL.

This chain uses TRBV30 with TRBJ1-4; 8 bases are a match to TRBD1. Germline V gene lookup returns CDR1 GTSNPN and CDR2 SVGIG (reference sequence). The CDR3 extends over 14 amino acids. V trimming: 2 bases; J trimming: 6 bases; junction bases outside the gene matches: 5. The CDR3 region is CAWSSGTGDEKLFF. The CDR3, as DNA: TGTGCCTGGAGTTCCGGGACAGGAGATGAAAAACTGTTTTTT.

This chain's CDR3 is CASSLRGTLPYEQYF. The DNA for the CDR3 is TGTGCCAGCAGCCTTCGAGGGACACTTCCCTACGAGCAGTACTTC. This rearrangement joins TRBV5-8 to TRBJ2-7, with a tentative D call TRBD1 (6 bases). V lost 4 bases and J lost 2, with 16 bases in between. The germline gives CDR1 SGHTS, CDR2 YDEGEE. This CDR3 comprises 15 residues.

This clone was recorded only once. The chain uses TRBV21-1 and TRBJ2-5; TRBD2, as called in the table, went unchecked against the DNA. TRBV21-1 is a documented pseudogene. This CDR3 contains 15 residues. The CDR3 nucleotides are TGTGCCAGCAGCAAAGTCCGGGACTCTGAAGAGACCCAGTACTTC. Residues: CASSKVRDSEETQYF.

The chain links TRBV7-9 to TRBJ1-2; 8 bases agree with TRBD1. V trimming: 1 base; J trimming: 5 bases; junction bases outside the gene matches: 6. Germline-derived CDR1 and CDR2 are SEHNR and FQNEAQ (reference sequence). This CDR3 comprises 15 residues. The CDR3 DNA sequence: TGTGCCAGCAGCTTAGGGGTTGGGGACAGGTATGGCTACACCTTC. Translating gives CASSLGVGDRYGYTF.

This chain connects TRBV5-4 to TRBJ2-5, with 7 positions matching TRBD1. Germline CDR1 reads SGHNT; CDR2 reads YYREEE (reference sequence). Unmatched junction bases numbered 10, after V lost 4 bases and J lost 7 bases. The CDR3 is made up of 14 amino acids. CDR3 sequence reads: CASSADRSRGTQYF. CDR3 nucleotides: TGTGCCAGCAGCGCGGACAGGTCCCGCGGGACCCAGTACTTC.

This chain uses TRBV11-3 with TRBJ2-1; D might be TRBD2 (6 bases). Germline V lookup: CDR1 SGHNT, CDR2 YENEEA. Trimming cost V 5 bases and J 0 bases, with 14 bases left between them. The CDR3 has 16 residues. The DNA of the CDR3 is TGTGCCAGCAGCCCCGCCCCCGGGGGCTCCTACAATGAGCAGTTCTTC. This codes for CASSPAPGGSYNEQFF.

The chain carries TRBV15 and TRBJ1-5; D gene uncertain. The germline V and J ends were trimmed by 1 base and 10 bases, with 14 bases remaining between them. CDR3 size: 14 residues. Germline V lookup: CDR1 LNHNV, CDR2 YYDKDF (reference sequence). CDR3 region: CATSRARDWAPQHF. The CDR3 nucleotides are TGTGCCACCAGCAGAGCTCGGGATTGGGCCCCCCAGCATTTT.

The rearrangement uses TRBV6-5 and TRBJ2-7; no definite D call. This CDR3 region has 14 residues. Trimming removed 6 bases at V and 7 bases at J, with 19 bases between. Germline-derived CDR1 and CDR2 are MNHEY and SVGAGI. Here the CDR3 DNA reads TGTGCCAGCAGAGTGGCCCTTATCTCCGCAGAGCAGTACTTC. Translating it yields CASRVALISAEQYF.

This clone was seen only once. The V and J genes are TRBV11-3 and TRBJ2-7, with D tentatively TRBD2 (5 bases). Germline V CDR1 and CDR2: SGHNT, YENEEA. The ends were cut back, 5 bases at V and 1 base at J, with 9 bases in the middle. The CDR3 runs 13 residues. CDR3 sequence (DNA): TGTGCCAGCAGCCCCGGAGGATCCTACGAGCAGTACTTC. Its translation: CASSPGGSYEQYF.

V gene TRBV4-1 combines with J gene TRBJ2-5; D unresolved. The CDR3 is 14 residues long. V was cut by 4 bases and J by 2 bases, with 11 bases left in between. Per germline, CDR1 MGHRA and CDR2 YSYEKL. CDR3: CASSPYRVQETQYF. The CDR3 DNA reads as TGCGCCAGCAGCCCCTACAGAGTACAAGAGACCCAGTACTTC.

This clone was seen a single time. The rearrangement joins TRBV4-3 to TRBJ2-7; tentatively, D is TRBD1 (7 bases). The V end lost 2 bases, the J end lost 3 bases, and 11 bases lay between the germline ends. Germline CDR1 and CDR2: LGHNA and YSLEER. The CDR3 consists of 14 residues. The CDR3 DNA follows: TGCGCCAGCAGCCAAAGCAGGGGGGACTACGAGCAGTACTTC. This sequence encodes CASSQSRGDYEQYF.

The rearrangement links TRBV4-3 to TRBJ2-1, with 7 bases that match TRBD1. Germline CDR1 is LGHNA and CDR2 is YSLEER. V lost 0 bases and J lost 6; bases outside the gene matches: 8. This CDR3 is built from 16 residues. CDR3 protein: CASSQDRDRVANEQFF. CDR3 sequence (DNA): TGCGCCAGCAGCCAAGATCGCGACAGGGTCGCCAATGAGCAGTTCTTC.

This sequence joins TRBV18 and TRBJ2-7; 7 positions match TRBD1. The CDR3 contains 12 residues. V lost 6 bases, J lost 7 bases, and 6 bases stayed unmatched. The germline V gene encodes CDR1 KGHSH and CDR2 LQKENI. In DNA, the CDR3 is TGTGCCAGCTCTCAAAACAGGGGTGAGCAGTACTTC. Translation gives CASSQNRGEQYF.